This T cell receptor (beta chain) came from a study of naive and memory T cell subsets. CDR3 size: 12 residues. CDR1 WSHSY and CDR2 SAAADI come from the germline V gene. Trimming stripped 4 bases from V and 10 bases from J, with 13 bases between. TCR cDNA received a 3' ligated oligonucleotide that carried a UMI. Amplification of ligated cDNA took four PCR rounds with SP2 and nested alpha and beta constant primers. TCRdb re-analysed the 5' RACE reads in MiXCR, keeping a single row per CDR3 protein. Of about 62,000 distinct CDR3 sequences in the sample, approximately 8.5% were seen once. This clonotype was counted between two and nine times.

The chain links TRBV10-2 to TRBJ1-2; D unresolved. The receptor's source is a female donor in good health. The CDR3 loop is CASSGRSQLYTF. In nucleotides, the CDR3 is TGCGCCAGCAGTGGCAGGAGCCAGCTCTACACCTTC.